One sample yielded the 10 T cell receptor beta chains listed below, sequenced in a study of blood T cell repertoires in COVID-19. Measured with immunoSEQ multiplex PCR; TCRdb has only the in-frame clones, and not every one. This sample has about 170,000 clones, with about 80% found just once. The sample taken for sequencing was peripheral blood. The receptors come from a man in his 70s with active or convalescent COVID-19.

CDR3 residues: CASSNGLAGGSSYEQYF. CDR3 in DNA: TGTGCCAGCAGTAACGGACTAGCGGGGGGTTCCTCCTACGAGCAGTACTTC. The chain links TRBV25-1 to TRBJ2-7; TRBD2 aligns across 14 bases. Trimming cost V 5 bases and J 0 bases; bases outside gene matches: 6. Germline V gives CDR1 MGHDK, CDR2 SYGVNS. This CDR3 spans 17 amino acids.

This clone was detected only a few times. The rearrangement uses TRBV6-2 or TRBV6-3 and TRBJ1-6; D gene ambiguous. In germline, CDR1 is MNHEY, CDR2 SVGEGT. With 2 bases removed from V and 8 bases from J, the gap between germline ends came to 10 bases. This CDR3 comprises 14 residues. CDR3 bases: TGTGCCAGCAGTTACGAAGAGAGTTATTCACCCCTCCACTTT. Its protein is CASSYEESYSPLHF.

The CDR3 bases are TGTGCCAGTAGTGGACAGGCGAGCATCCAGCCCTATGGCTACACCTTC. It encodes CASSGQASIQPYGYTF. The rearrangement links TRBV19 to TRBJ1-2; 7 bases align to TRBD1. Germline assignment: CDR1 LNHDA and CDR2 SQIVND (reference sequence). The CDR3 sequence is 16 residues long. J lost 4 bases, V lost 5 bases, and 13 bases had no gene match.

This clone was seen only once. The V gene is TRBV9, the J gene TRBJ1-2, with TRBD1 matching over 10 bases. This CDR3 region has 14 residues. The V gene end was trimmed by 7 bases and the J gene end by 4 bases; junction bases not matched to a gene: 7. CDR1 is SGDLS, CDR2 YYNGEE, per germline. CDR3 sequence (DNA): TGTGCCAGCCACCGGGGGACAGGGGTCTATGGCTACACCTTC. It codes for CASHRGTGVYGYTF.

This chain links TRBV5-1 with TRBJ1-1, with a weak D call TRBD1 (5 bases). The germline gives CDR1 SGHRS, CDR2 YFSETQ. V was cut by 4 bases and J by 1 base, with 11 bases left in between. The CDR3 runs 14 residues. CDR3 nucleotide sequence: TGCGCCAGCAGCCCCAGGGTGGAGAACACTGAAGCTTTCTTT. It is translated as CASSPRVENTEAFF.

The genes are TRBV9 and TRBJ2-1, with 8 bases aligning to TRBD1. The V segment lost 2 bases and the J segment 8 bases; nucleotides outside the gene matches: 6. Germline values: CDR1 SGDLS, CDR2 YYNGEE. The CDR3 has 14 residues. CDR3 sequence (DNA): TGTGCCAGCAGCGTCCAGGGGGCGCGGCATGAGCAGTTCTTC. Protein: CASSVQGARHEQFF.

CDR3 sequence (DNA): TGTGCCAGCAGGTTAAGGGGGCAGAGGCTCCACTTT. It yields the protein CASRLRGQRLHF. This chain connects TRBV27 to TRBJ1-6; 7 bases line up with TRBD1. The CDR3 loop spans 12 amino acids. Germline-derived CDR1 and CDR2 are MNHEY and SMNVEV (reference sequence). J gave up 16 bases and V 6 bases, and 9 bases lay outside the gene matches.

V is TRBV18 and J is TRBJ2-1; 8 bases line up with TRBD2. V was pared by 6 bases and J by 5 bases, with 9 bases of the junction left unmatched. Germline CDR1 and CDR2: KGHSH and LQKENI. The CDR3 covers 15 residues. The CDR3 region is CASSPVVAGNNEQFF. The CDR3 DNA sequence: TGTGCCAGCTCCCCGGTGGTAGCGGGGAACAATGAGCAGTTCTTC.

J is TRBJ1-2 and V is TRBV6-5; possible D gene TRBD1, 6 bases. The CDR3 consists of 13 residues. Trimming took off 2 bases at V and 8 bases at J, with 12 bases between the two ends. The germline V gene encodes CDR1 MNHEY and CDR2 SVGAGI. In DNA, the CDR3 is TGTGCCAGCAGTTACCTAAGACAGGAAGGCTACACCTTC. Protein: CASSYLRQEGYTF.

The rearrangement links TRBV18 to TRBJ2-3; TRBD2 aligns across 7 bases. The germline V gene encodes CDR1 KGHSH and CDR2 LQKENI. Trimming cost V 4 bases and J 3 bases; bases outside gene matches: 7. This CDR3 is built from 15 residues. CDR3: CASSLSSGGTDTQYF. In DNA, the CDR3 is TGTGCCAGCTCACTCTCTAGCGGAGGGACAGATACGCAGTATTTT.